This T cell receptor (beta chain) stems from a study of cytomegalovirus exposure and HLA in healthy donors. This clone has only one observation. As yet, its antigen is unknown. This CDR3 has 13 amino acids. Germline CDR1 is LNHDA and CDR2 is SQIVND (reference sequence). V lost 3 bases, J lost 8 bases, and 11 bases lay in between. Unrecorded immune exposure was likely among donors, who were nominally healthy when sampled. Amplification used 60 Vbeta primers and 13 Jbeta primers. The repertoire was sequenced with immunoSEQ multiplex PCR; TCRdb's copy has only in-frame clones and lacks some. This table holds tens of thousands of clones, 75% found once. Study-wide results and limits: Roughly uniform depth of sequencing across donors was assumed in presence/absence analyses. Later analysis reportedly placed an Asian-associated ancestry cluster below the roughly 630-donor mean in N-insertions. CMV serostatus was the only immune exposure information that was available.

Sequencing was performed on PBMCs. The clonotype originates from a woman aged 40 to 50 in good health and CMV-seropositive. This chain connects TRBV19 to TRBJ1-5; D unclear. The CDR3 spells CASSIGQLEPQHF. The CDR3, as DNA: TGTGCCAGTAGTATTGGGCAGTTGGAGCCCCAGCATTTT. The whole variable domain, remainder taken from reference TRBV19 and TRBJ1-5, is DGGITQSPKYLFRKEGQNVTLSCEQNLNHDAMYWYRQDPGQGLRLIYYSQIVNDFQKGDIAEGYSVSREKKESFPLTVTSAQKNPTAFYLCASSIGQLEPQHFGDGTRLSIL.